These 9 T cell receptor beta chains came from one sample sequenced in a study of cytomegalovirus exposure and HLA in healthy donors. The study ran its PCR with 60 Vbeta and 13 Jbeta primers. TCRdb keeps only in-frame clones here, not all; method: immunoSEQ multiplex PCR. In the table there are approximately 76,000 clones, roughly 85% of which are singletons. Sequenced sample: PBMCs. The receptors come from a man aged 30-40 years in good health and CMV-seronegative.

This rearrangement joins TRBV6-1 to TRBJ1-1; D is ambiguous. In germline, CDR1 is MNHNS, CDR2 SASEGT. V was clipped by 6 bases and J by 0 bases, with 8 bases between them. CDR3 length: 13 amino acids. CDR3 residues: CASRVTVNTEAFF. In nucleotides, the CDR3 is TGTGCCAGCAGGGTAACAGTGAACACTGAAGCTTTCTTT.

The V and J genes are TRBV7-8 and TRBJ2-2, with D possibly matching TRBD2 (5 bases). The germline V gene has CDR1 SGHVS and CDR2 FQNEAQ. The CDR3 runs 12 residues. Deletions cut 3 bases from V and 8 bases from J, with 7 bases between. The CDR3 sequence is CASSFSVGELFF. DNA of the CDR3: TGTGCCAGCAGCTTTAGCGTTGGGGAGCTGTTTTTT.

This chain connects TRBV6-4 to TRBJ1-2; D not resolved. The CDR3 is made up of 14 amino acids. Germline values: CDR1 MRHNA, CDR2 SNTAGT. Trimming took 2 bases from V and 5 from J, leaving 12 bases between them. The CDR3 DNA is TGTGCCAGCAGTGACCGTTCCGGCGGGTATGGCTACACCTTC. Amino acids: CASSDRSGGYGYTF.

The chain links TRBV29-1 to TRBJ2-7; D call uncertain. The V and J ends lost 4 bases and 2 bases respectively, with 6 bases between them. Germline V lookup: CDR1 SQVTM, CDR2 ANQGSEA. CDR3 size: 11 residues. The CDR3 coding sequence is TGCAGCGTTGCTTCCGCCTACGAGCAGTACTTC. This translates into CSVASAYEQYF.

The rearrangement joins TRBV28 to TRBJ1-2; 11 bases align to TRBD1. Trimming cost V 3 bases and J 13 bases; bases outside gene matches: 19. CDR3 length: 17 amino acids. Germline loops: CDR1 MDHEN, CDR2 SYDVKM. CDR3: CASSFLSSRTGGPRGTF. The CDR3, as DNA: TGTGCCAGCAGTTTTCTTTCCAGCCGGACAGGGGGCCCTAGAGGCACCTTC.

The chain joins TRBV7-9 to TRBJ2-5, with 7 positions matching TRBD1. The J call could be wrong; TRBJ2-7 is a better fit for the DNA end. The CDR3 sequence is 17 residues long. Germline V gene lookup returns CDR1 SEHNR and CDR2 FQNEAQ (reference sequence). CDR3 protein: CASSLAVGTALRDEQYF. The DNA of the CDR3 is TGTGCCAGCAGCTTAGCTGTTGGGACAGCGCTTCGGGACGAGCAGTACTTC.

The chain joins TRBV19 to TRBJ2-5, with TRBD2 identical over 8 bases. The CDR3 extends over 16 amino acids. The V gene's germline CDR1 is LNHDA and CDR2 SQIVND (reference sequence). V shed 2 bases, J shed 5 bases, and the junction held 10 bases outside the gene matches. The CDR3 here is CASSISGGGDWETQYF. The CDR3 DNA is TGTGCCAGTAGTATAAGCGGGGGCGGGGATTGGGAGACCCAGTACTTC.

The V and J genes are TRBV5-1 and TRBJ2-1; 13 bases align to TRBD2. V was clipped by 3 bases and J by 6 bases; unmatched bases: 6. CDR1 is SGHRS and CDR2 is YFSETQ in the germline V gene. This CDR3 is built from 16 residues. CDR3 sequence: CASSSEGLAGRNEQFF. Written as DNA, the CDR3 is TGCGCCAGCAGCTCGGAGGGACTAGCGGGACGCAATGAGCAGTTCTTC.

The chain uses TRBV18 and TRBJ1-5, with D perhaps TRBD1 (5 bases). The germline gives CDR1 KGHSH, CDR2 LQKENI. CDR3 length: 15 residues. Trimming stripped 2 bases from V and 4 bases from J, with 12 bases between. CDR3 loop: CASSPASTGNQPQHF. CDR3 nucleotide sequence: TGTGCCAGCTCACCAGCGAGTACAGGTAATCAGCCCCAGCATTTT.